This entry describes one T cell receptor (beta chain). Sequencing of TCR beta was performed on blood CD8+ T cells and on blood CD4+ T cells. The data were taken from a study of CD8 T cells in Susac syndrome. This CDR3 is built from 12 residues. Germline CDR1 and CDR2: SNHLY and FYNNEI. V dropped 5 bases and J dropped 9 bases, with 11 bases sitting between them. The RNA, roughly 0.5 to 1 ug, was put through reverse transcription using random hexamers. Amplification of TCR beta CDR3 used immunoSEQ multiplex PCR across 54 Vbeta and 13 Jbeta. Using its own MiXCR run on the immunoSEQ multiplex PCR reads, TCRdb lists one record per CDR3 protein. The data contain some 120,000 distinct CDR3 sequences, about 95% of them singletons.

The sequenced material came from CD4+ T cells from PBMCs. The TCR sequence derives from a human donor in good health. The genes are TRBV2 and TRBJ2-1; D remains ambiguous. In DNA, the CDR3 is TGTGCCAGCAGTCGTGGCTTGGGTGAGCAGTTCTTC. Amino acids: CASSRGLGEQFF. Based on the CDR3 plus reference TRBV2 and TRBJ2-1, the full variable domain is EPEVTQTPSHQVTQMGQEVILRCVPISNHLYFYWYRQILGQKVEFLVSFYNNEISEKSEIFDDQFSVERPDGSNFTLKIRSTKLEDSAMYFCASSRGLGEQFFGPGTRLTVL.